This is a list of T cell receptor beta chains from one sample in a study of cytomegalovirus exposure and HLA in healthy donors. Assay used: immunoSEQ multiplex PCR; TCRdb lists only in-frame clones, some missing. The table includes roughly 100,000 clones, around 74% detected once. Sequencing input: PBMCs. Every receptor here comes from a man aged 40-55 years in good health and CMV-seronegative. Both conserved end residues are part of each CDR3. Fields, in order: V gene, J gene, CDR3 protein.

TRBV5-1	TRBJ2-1	CASSRQDSYNEQFF
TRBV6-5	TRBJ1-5	CASRRTGINQPQHF
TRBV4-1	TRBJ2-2	CASSQEDFSLNTGELFF
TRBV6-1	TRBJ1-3	CASSKGQGARGNTIYF
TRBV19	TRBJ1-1	CASNSPDLLEAFF
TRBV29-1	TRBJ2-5	CSVEDGLEETQYF
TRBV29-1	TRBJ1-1	CSVDGRDMYTEAFF
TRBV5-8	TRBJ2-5	CASSIGTGGKGTQYF
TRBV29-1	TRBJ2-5	CSVVHGGARETQYF
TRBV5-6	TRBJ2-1	CASSLGTRVNYNEQFF
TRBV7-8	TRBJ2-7	CASSLYRDEQYF
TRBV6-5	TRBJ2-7	CASSYIGSSYEQYF
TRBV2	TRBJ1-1	CASSNPGQRNTEAFF
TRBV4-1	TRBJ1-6	CASSQAPVNSPLHF
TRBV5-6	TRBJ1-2	CASSSLGQGHYGYTF
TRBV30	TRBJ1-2	CAGDPGLLANYGYTF
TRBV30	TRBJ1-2	CAWGYWGEGYTF
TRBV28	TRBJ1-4	CASSVPGHNEKLFF
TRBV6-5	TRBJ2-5	CASSYISGQETQYF
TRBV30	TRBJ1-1	CAWRGGQGIMNTEAFF
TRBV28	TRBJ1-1	CASTPTWWGGIEAFF
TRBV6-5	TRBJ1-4	CASGGQGANEKLFF
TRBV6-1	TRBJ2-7	CATLGDRAYEQYF
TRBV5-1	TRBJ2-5	CASSIRDQETQYF
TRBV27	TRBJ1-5	CASSPLDRGSNQPQHF
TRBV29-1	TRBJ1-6	CSVRQGRDNSPLHF
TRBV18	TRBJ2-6	CASSPPSAGSGANVLTF
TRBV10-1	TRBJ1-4	CASSELSGANEKLFF
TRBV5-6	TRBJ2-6	CASSLGFIRSSGANVLTF
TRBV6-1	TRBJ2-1	CASSPPSGRYNEQFF
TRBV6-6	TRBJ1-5	CASSYGPGQKYQPQHF
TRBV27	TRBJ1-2	CASSRTGMAYGYTF
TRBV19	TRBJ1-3	CASRPKGTVLSSGNTIYF
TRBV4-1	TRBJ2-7	CASSQERFPYEQYF
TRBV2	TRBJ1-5	CASLSRQGNQPQHF
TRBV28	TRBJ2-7	CASSLPRGHSYEQYF
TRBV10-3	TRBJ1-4	CAAGTGGANEKLFF
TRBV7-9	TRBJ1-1	CASSSLGPGGLRTEAFF
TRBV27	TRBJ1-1	CASSLLGTLVTEAFF
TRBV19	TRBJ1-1	CASSKRGRGVLNTEAFF
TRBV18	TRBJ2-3	CASSPPTGSTDTQYF
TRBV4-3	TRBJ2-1	CASSQDFGRLAGDHNEQFF
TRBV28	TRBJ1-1	CASRIQGEITEAFF
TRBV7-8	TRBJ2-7	CASSDGQKNSYEQYF
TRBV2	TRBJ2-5	CASRFSDSQETQYF
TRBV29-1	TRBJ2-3	CSVEGRGSTDTQYF
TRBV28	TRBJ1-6	CASRRDTSNSPLHF
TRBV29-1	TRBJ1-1	CSSPGTGGLAEAFF
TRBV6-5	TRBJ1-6	CASSYRSGRADSPLHF
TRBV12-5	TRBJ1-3	CASGYGGQQDTIYF
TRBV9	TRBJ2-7	CASSALGTQVYEQYF
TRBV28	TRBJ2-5	CASSPSDYQETQYF
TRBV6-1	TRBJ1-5	CASSDLGRGQPQHF
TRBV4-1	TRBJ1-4	CASSQDRATNEKLFF
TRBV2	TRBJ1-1	CASSPGQFTEAFF
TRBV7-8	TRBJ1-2	CASTLLLGAGYGYTF
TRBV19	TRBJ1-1	CASNPGNTEAFF
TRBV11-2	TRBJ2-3	CASSLTQGGADTQYF
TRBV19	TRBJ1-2	CAGSPMTGNYGYTF
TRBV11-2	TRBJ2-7	CALRGYRTYEQYF